This T cell receptor (beta chain) appears in the sequencing data of a study of persistence of HIV-infected CD4 T cells. Overall study: Donors were ART-treated; their CMV- and Gag-responding CD4+ T cells were isolated. Median time on suppressive ART was about eight years.

An overlapping HIV-1 Gag peptide pool stimulated these cells at 0.85 to 1 ug/peptide/mL. CD40L-negative CD69-negative CD45RO-high memory CD4+ T cells were sorted as populations depleted of antigen-responding cells. PBMCs were depleted of CD8+ T cells before stimulation. Anti-CD28/CD49d costimulation, CD40-blocking antibody and enfuvirtide were given to CD8-depleted PBMCs for approximately 18 hours. Sequencing used immunoSEQ version 4 in survey mode. Only in-frame clones appear in the TCRdb table, and some are missing; sequencing was by immunoSEQ multiplex PCR. The sample records about 36,000 clones, 70% to 90% being singletons. V was clipped by 5 bases and J by 4 bases; unmatched bases: 9. Germline CDR1 LGHDT, CDR2 YNNKEL (reference sequence). The CDR3 totals 18 residues. Concerning this clone: Its target is not known.

Sequencing was performed on cultured CD4+ T cells from PBMCs, taken from a patient who received antiretroviral therapy. The genes are TRBV3-1 (or the pseudogene TRBV3-2) and TRBJ2-1, with 15 bases aligning to TRBD2. The TCR sequence derives from an adult with HIV. The donor label of this sample is uncertain. DNA of the CDR3: TGTGCCAGCAGCTCCTGGACAGGGACTAGCGGGGGGTACAATGAGCAGTTCTTC. Translated: CASSSWTGTSGGYNEQFF.